Presented here are 17 T cell receptor beta chains from one specimen sequenced in a study of tumor-infiltrating lymphocytes in primary liver carcinoma. Without any cell sorting, roughly 20-32 mg of bulk tissue yielded co-extracted RNA and DNA. Constant-region priming of around 500 ng total RNA yielded TCR beta cDNA. Libraries covering TCR beta were generated through three nested multiplex PCR rounds (using a slightly modified ARM-PCR). Primers for the first two PCR rounds were TRBV1-TRBV30 forward primers and a C-beta reverse primer (about 11 cycles per round). TCRdb re-called the multiplex PCR reads through MiXCR, storing one row per CDR3 protein. The profile covers 99,000 or so distinct CDR3 sequences, with approximately 82% appearing a single time and approximately 20% taken by the ten largest. The sequencing sample was made of liver tumor tissue from sampling region 3. The sample's subset: tumor region T3, left-lateral pole. Receptors were obtained from a middle-aged man with primary liver carcinoma and hepatitis B virus infection.

The chain has TRBV6-6 and TRBJ1-2; TRBD1 is a possible D gene (6 bases). The CDR3 sequence is 12 residues long. V was shortened by 10 bases and J by 13 bases, with 22 bases between the two germline ends. Germline V CDR1 and CDR2: MNHNY, SVGAGI (reference sequence). CDR3 in amino acids: CAIQGDGYGSTF. In nucleotides, the CDR3 is TGTGCCATACAGGGTGATGGGTATGGCAGCACCTTC.

This clonotype was seen at least ten times. V gene TRBV4-3 combines with J gene TRBJ2-5, with D possibly TRBD2 on 6 matching bases. The V end lost 0 bases, the J end lost 5 bases, and 13 bases lay between the germline ends. Germline CDR1 LGHNA, CDR2 YSLEER. The CDR3 is 15 residues long. In DNA, the CDR3 is TGCGCCAGCAGCCAAGAGGGACTGCCGTCTGAGACCCAGTACTTC. Protein: CASSQEGLPSETQYF.

As to this clonotype: Germline and junction disagree at one end, which may indicate a read error. J is TRBJ2-7 and V is TRBV29-1; TRBD1 is a possible D gene (5 bases). The CDR3 extends over 13 amino acids. Germline V lookup: CDR1 SQVTM, CDR2 ANQGSEA. CDR3 sequence reads: CSACTGPSYERYF. CDR3 bases: TGCAGCGCCTGTACAGGACCTTCCTACGAGCGGTACTTC.

For this clonotype: A read error may account for a junction end that differs from germline. This rearrangement joins TRBV6-2 or TRBV6-3 to TRBJ2-7; D gene ambiguous. CDR1 and CDR2 (germline): MNHEY, SVGEGT. CDR3 length equals 16 residues. The CDR3 region has the DNA TGTGGCAGCAGTAGTGGGCGGAGCCGCAGCTCCTACGATCAGTACTTC. Its translation is CGSSSGRSRSSYDQYF.

About this clonotype: The junction departs from the called germline gene at one end, perhaps through a read error. The chain has TRBV30 and TRBJ2-1; 10 bases fit TRBD2. This CDR3 region has 14 residues. Per germline, CDR1 GTSNPN and CDR2 SVGIG (reference sequence). The CDR3 nucleotides are TGCGCCTGTAGTAGCGGGAGGTGGTTAAATGAGCAGTTCTTC. Its protein is CACSSGRWLNEQFF.

Details on this clonotype: This is likely a read error, given that the CDR3 carries no conserved phenylalanine or tryptophan at its end. No DNA is shown, since the ends of the CDR3 on it are uncertain; the CDR3 is the one TCRdb lists. The rearrangement uses TRBV11-1 and TRBJ2-4; TRBD2, as called in the table, went unchecked against the DNA. The CDR3 length equals 17 residues, ends included. The V gene's germline CDR1 is SGHAT and CDR2 FQDESV (reference sequence). The CDR3 is CASSLPWTSGTKNIQYS.

To note about this clonotype: This may come from a read error, since a much larger clone is one base off. The V call is TRBV28, the J call TRBJ2-1; D perhaps matches TRBD2 (6 bases). The CDR3 is 15 residues long. In germline, CDR1 is MDHEN, CDR2 SYDVKM. The germline V and J ends were trimmed by 6 bases and 5 bases, with 17 bases remaining between them. Here the CDR3 reads CASRGGRASDNEQFF. Written as DNA, the CDR3 is TGTGCCAGCAGGGGAGGACGGGCTTCTGACAATGAGCAGTTCTTC.

As to this clonotype: One end of the junction is discordant with germline, which a read error may explain. J is TRBJ2-5 and V is TRBV6-2 or TRBV6-3, with a possible D match to TRBD2 (5 bases). Germline CDR1 is MNHEY and CDR2 is SVGEGT. The CDR3 has 16 residues. The CDR3 DNA sequence: TGTGCCAGCAGTCAATCGACGGCAGCGGCCGAAGAGACACAGTATTTC. This sequence encodes CASSQSTAAAEETQYF.

This clonotype has a single count. One end of the junction fails to match germline, which may point to a read error. This chain connects TRBV6-1 to TRBJ2-7, with TRBD1 matching over 8 bases. Germline-derived CDR1 and CDR2 are MNHNS and SASEGT. The CDR3 is 15 residues long. In nucleotides, the CDR3 is TGTACCAGCACTCCGGAGACAGGGGCCCCGACCGAGCAGTACTTC. It translates to CTSTPETGAPTEQYF.

The chain joins TRBV11-1 to TRBJ2-3, with D tentatively TRBD1 or TRBD2 (5 bases each). V lost 7 bases and J 5 bases, leaving 31 bases between the germline ends. Germline V gives CDR1 SGHAT, CDR2 FQDESV (reference sequence). The CDR3 loop spans 19 amino acids. CDR3 in amino acids: CASISGGSSVGAHIDTQYF. The CDR3, as DNA: TGTGCCAGCATCTCTGGGGGAAGCTCTGTTGGAGCCCACATAGATACGCAGTATTTT.

This sequence joins TRBV7-9 and TRBJ1-1, with 11 bases fitting TRBD1. This CDR3 is 16 amino acids long. Per the germline V gene, CDR1 is SEHNR and CDR2 is FQNEAQ (reference sequence). V dropped 5 bases and J dropped 4; count of bases not matched to a gene: 9. The CDR3 DNA follows: TGTGCCAGCAGCCCCCTGGGGACAGGGGGGATCACTGAAGCTTTCTTT. It codes for CASSPLGTGGITEAFF. The whole variable domain, filled in from reference TRBV7-9 and TRBJ1-1, reads DTGVSQNPRHKITKRGQNVTFRCDPISEHNRLYWYRQTLGQGPEFLTYFQNEAQLEKSRLLSDRFSAERPKGSFSTLEIQRTEQGDSAMYLCASSPLGTGGITEAFFGQGTRLTVV.

Regarding this clonotype: Its ends do not fully match the called genes, so a read error is possible. This rearrangement joins TRBV4-3 to TRBJ2-2; D is possibly TRBD2 (6 bases). The CDR3 extends over 13 amino acids. Germline V gives CDR1 LGHNA, CDR2 YSLEER. CDR3 amino acids: CASSQVSGGKLFF. The CDR3 DNA reads TGTGCCAGCAGCCAAGTTTCTGGAGGGAAGCTGTTTTTT.

A note on this clonotype: A read error may produce the germline difference seen at one junction end. V and J are TRBV9 and TRBJ2-7, with TRBD1 matching over 7 bases. This CDR3 comprises 15 residues. CDR1 is SGDLS, CDR2 YYNGEE, per germline. CDR3 nucleotides: TGTGCCAGCAGCTCTCGACAGGGCTGGGCCTACGAGGAGTACTTC. It encodes CASSSRQGWAYEEYF.

J is TRBJ2-2 and V is TRBV12-3 or TRBV12-4; the D gene is possibly TRBD2 (6 bases). Between the trimmed V and J ends, which lost 2 bases and 7 bases, there was a span of 17 bases. CDR3 length: 16 amino acids. The DNA for the CDR3 is TGTGCCAGCAGTTTAACTCCAGCGGGTGTGATCGGGGAGCTGTTTTTT. This gives the protein CASSLTPAGVIGELFF.

This sequence joins TRBV7-9 and TRBJ2-4, with TRBD2 matching over 7 bases. The CDR3 sequence is 15 residues long. Germline V gene data show CDR1 as SEHNR and CDR2 as FQNEAQ (reference sequence). V was clipped by 0 bases and J by 8 bases; unmatched bases: 7. CDR3 nucleotides: TGTGCCAGCAGCTTAGCCGTCGGGAGGAGTGACATTCAGTACTTC. Its protein is CASSLAVGRSDIQYF.

This clonotype was counted a single time. V usage is TRBV12-3 or TRBV12-4 and J usage is TRBJ2-7; 7 positions match TRBD1. After removal of 7 bases from V and 0 bases from J, the junction contained 9 bases not matched to a gene. CDR3 length equals 15 residues. The CDR3 nucleotides read TGTGCCAGCAATTCCCGGACAGGCCACTCCTACGAGCAGTACTTC. Amino acids: CASNSRTGHSYEQYF.

The CDR3 loop is CASRSSGWETQYF. The CDR3, as DNA: TGTGCCAGCAGATCCTCTGGGTGGGAAACACAGTACTTC. This chain uses TRBV6-6 with TRBJ2-5; D not resolved. V lost 6 bases, J lost 11 bases, and 19 bases lay in between. The CDR3 has 13 residues. Germline CDR1 and CDR2: MNHNY and SVGAGI (reference sequence).